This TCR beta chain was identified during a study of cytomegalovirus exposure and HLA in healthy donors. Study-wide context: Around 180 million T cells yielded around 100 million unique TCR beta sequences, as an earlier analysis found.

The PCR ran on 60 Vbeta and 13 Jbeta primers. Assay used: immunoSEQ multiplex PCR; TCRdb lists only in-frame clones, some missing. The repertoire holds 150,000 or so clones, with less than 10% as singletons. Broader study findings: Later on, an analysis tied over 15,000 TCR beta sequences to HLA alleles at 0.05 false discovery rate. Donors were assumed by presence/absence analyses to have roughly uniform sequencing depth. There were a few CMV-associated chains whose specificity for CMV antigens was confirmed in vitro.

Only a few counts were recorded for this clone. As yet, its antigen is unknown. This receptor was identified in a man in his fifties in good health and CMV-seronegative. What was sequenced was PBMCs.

CDR3: CASSPGGNTIYF. Here the CDR3 DNA reads TGTGCCAGCAGTCCCGGTGGAAACACCATATATTTT. The genes are TRBV6-5 and TRBJ1-3, with D unclear. From germline, CDR1 is MNHEY and CDR2 SVGAGI. The CDR3 consists of 12 residues. V shed 5 bases and J shed 3 bases, with 5 bases lying between them.